The 19 T cell receptor beta chains given below trace back to one sample, sequenced in a study of molecular identifiers for immune sequencing clone quantification listed by TCRdb under 2018. Receptor libraries were prepared by PCR. The reads were generated on an Illumina HiSeq 4000. TCRdb reran the public reads through fastp at Q25 and MiXCR, keeping productive beta chains. Merged by CDR3 protein, the rows form single entries marked with the most common genes and DNA. The sample table lists roughly 86,000 distinct CDR3 sequences, 19% of them with a count of one. Around 0.8% of the sample belongs to the ten largest clones. Sequencing was carried out using naive CD8+ T cells from blood, with Jurkat cell RNA spiked in. This specimen's cell subset or site label, interpreted: FACS-sorted CD8+CD4-CCR7+CD45RA+ naive T cells. The receptors here all came from a human donor in good health. Some libraries in this study had Jurkat cell RNA spiked in.

V is TRBV7-2 and J is TRBJ2-1; a possible D gene is TRBD1 (6 bases). This CDR3 is built from 15 residues. The germline gives CDR1 SGHTA, CDR2 FQGNSA. V was clipped by 4 bases and J by 0 bases, with 10 bases between them. CDR3 loop: CASSYRDNSYNEQFF. The DNA for the CDR3 is TGTGCCAGCAGCTACCGGGACAACTCCTACAATGAGCAGTTCTTC.

There are many counts of this clonotype. The V gene is TRBV5-4, the J gene TRBJ2-3, with D unclear. V lost 3 bases, J lost 3 bases, and 11 bases lay in between. Germline V gene data show CDR1 as SGHNT and CDR2 as YYREEE (reference sequence). This CDR3 is built from 14 residues. The CDR3 loop is CASSSRVVTDTQYF. The CDR3, as DNA: TGTGCCAGCAGCTCCCGGGTAGTAACAGATACGCAGTATTTT.

This clonotype was found many times. This CDR3 reads CASSQDIREGAKNIQYF. The CDR3 DNA is TGCGCCAGCAGCCAAGATATCCGCGAGGGAGCCAAAAACATTCAGTACTTC. The chain couples TRBV4-3 to TRBJ2-4, with D maybe TRBD2 (5 bases). Trimming stripped 0 bases from V and 0 bases from J, with 12 bases between. The CDR3 is 17 residues long. Germline V gene sequence: CDR1 LGHNA, CDR2 YSLEER.

The table lists this clonotype with many counts. The chain joins TRBV2 to TRBJ2-3; D gene uncertain. This CDR3 is built from 15 residues. Trimming stripped 4 bases from V and 0 bases from J, with 11 bases between. Germline CDR1 and CDR2: SNHLY and FYNNEI. The CDR3 nucleotides are TGTGCCAGCAGTGTAGGTTTGGATAGCACAGATACGCAGTATTTT. Protein: CASSVGLDSTDTQYF.

Note on this clonotype: A much larger clonotype is one base distant, so this may be a read error. The chain carries TRBV7-9 and TRBJ1-4; TRBD1 is a possible D gene (5 bases). This CDR3 region has 13 residues. CDR1 is SEHNR and CDR2 is FQNEAQ in the germline V gene (reference sequence). The V and J ends lost 2 bases and 7 bases respectively, with 8 bases between them. CDR3 sequence (DNA): TGTGCCAGCAGCTTACCGGGGGGTGAAAAACTGTTTTTT. Translated: CASSLPGGEKLFF. The full variable domain, completed using reference TRBV7-9 and TRBJ1-4, is DTGVSQNPRHKITKRGQNVTFRCDPISEHNRLYWYRQTLGQGPEFLTYFQNEAQLEKSRLLSDRFSAERPKGSFSTLEIQRTEQGDSAMYLCASSLPGGEKLFFGSGTQLSVL.

This clonotype was found many times. The rearrangement uses TRBV30 and TRBJ2-7, with TRBD2 matching over 12 bases. In germline, CDR1 is GTSNPN, CDR2 SVGIG (reference sequence). The CDR3 totals 16 residues. V lost 0 bases and J lost 5; bases outside the gene matches: 8. The CDR3 loop is CAWSVLGGLAGNEQYF. The CDR3 nucleotides read TGTGCCTGGAGTGTACTTGGGGGACTAGCGGGTAACGAGCAGTACTTC.

Points on this clonotype: A clone one base away is much larger, so this may be a read error. This chain links TRBV19 with TRBJ1-1; D is unclear. Trimming took off 3 bases at V and 2 bases at J, with 10 bases between the two ends. Germline V gene data show CDR1 as LNHDA and CDR2 as SQIVND (reference sequence). This CDR3 spans 14 amino acids. CDR3 DNA: TGTGCCAGTAGTATGGAAAACACCAACACTGAAGCTTTCTTT. This encodes CASSMENTNTEAFF.

As concerns this clonotype: The CDR3 ends on some other residue instead of the conserved phenylalanine or tryptophan, so this is likely a read error. The rearrangement links TRBV7-2 to TRBJ2-7, with 10 bases that match TRBD1. The length of the CDR3 is 15 residues. Germline V gene lookup returns CDR1 SGHTA and CDR2 FQGNSA. The CDR3 here is CASSTFDRGPYEQYL. In DNA form, the CDR3 reads TGTGCCAGCAGCACATTCGACAGGGGGCCCTATGAGCAGTACCTC.

Notes on this clonotype: This sequence may be a read error, since a much larger clone differs from it by one base. The J gene is TRBJ2-7, the V gene TRBV5-6, with D tentatively TRBD1 (6 bases). The germline gives CDR1 SGHDT, CDR2 YYEEEE. The CDR3 is made up of 14 amino acids. The CDR3: CASRERTASYEQCF. DNA of the CDR3: TGTGCCAGCAGAGAACGGACAGCCTCCTACGAGCAGTGCTTC.

V gene TRBV5-1 combines with J gene TRBJ1-1; weak D call: TRBD1 (6 bases). Per the germline V gene, CDR1 is SGHRS and CDR2 is YFSETQ. With 0 bases removed from V and 0 bases from J, the gap between germline ends came to 15 bases. The CDR3 spans 17 residues. CDR3 protein: CASSLAGGGGMNTEAFF. The CDR3 DNA is TGCGCCAGCAGCTTGGCCGGGGGAGGGGGAATGAACACTGAAGCTTTCTTT. Complete variable domain (other parts from reference TRBV5-1 and TRBJ1-1): KAGVTQTPRYLIKTRGQQVTLSCSPISGHRSVSWYQQTPGQGLQFLFEYFSETQRNKGNFPGRFSGRQFSNSRSEMNVSTLELGDSALYLCASSLAGGGGMNTEAFFGQGTRLTVV.

This clonotype was observed at least ten times. CDR3: CASIPQGYSNQPQHF. The CDR3 DNA follows: TGTGCCAGCATCCCCCAGGGCTATAGCAATCAGCCCCAGCATTTT. The V gene is TRBV28, the J gene TRBJ1-5; D might be TRBD1 (5 bases). The CDR3 is 15 residues long. V was cut by 7 bases and J by 0 bases, with 13 bases left in between. CDR1 and CDR2 from the germline V gene are MDHEN and SYDVKM.

Turning to this clonotype: A much larger clone is a single base away; this may be a read error. This rearrangement joins TRBV4-1 to TRBJ1-2; D is uncertain. The CDR3 is 14 residues long. Per the germline V gene, CDR1 is MGHRA and CDR2 is YSYEKL. The CDR3 nucleotides are TGCGCCAGCAGCGCATCTCCCATGAACTATGACTACACCTTC. Protein sequence: CASSASPMNYDYTF.

On this clonotype: One end of the junction is discordant with germline, which a read error may explain. The chain is built from TRBV7-9 and TRBJ1-5; D is uncertain. This CDR3 contains 12 residues. The germline V gene encodes CDR1 SEHNR and CDR2 FQNEAQ (reference sequence). The CDR3 region has the DNA TGTGCCGGCAGCTTAGCCGGACAGCCCCAGCATTTT. This encodes CAGSLAGQPQHF.

This clonotype showed up many times. The chain links TRBV27 to TRBJ2-7; D ambiguous. Trimming took 2 bases from V and 6 from J, leaving 8 bases between them. The CDR3 spans 12 residues. CDR1 MNHEY and CDR2 SMNVEV come from the germline V gene (reference sequence). Here the CDR3 reads CASSLVGSEQYF. The CDR3 DNA is TGTGCCAGCAGTTTAGTGGGGTCCGAGCAGTACTTC.

As regards this clonotype: No conserved phenylalanine or tryptophan ends this CDR3, so it is likely a read error. The CDR3 DNA reads TGTGCCACCAGCAGAGTACGCAATGAGCAGTTCATC. It encodes CATSRVRNEQFI. This rearrangement joins TRBV15 to TRBJ2-1; D is unclear. This CDR3 contains 12 residues. Germline V gene data show CDR1 as LNHNV and CDR2 as YYDKDF (reference sequence). Trimming cost V 1 base and J 6 bases, with 4 bases left between them.

This clonotype was seen at least ten times. The chain is built from TRBV14 and TRBJ2-4, with D perhaps TRBD1 or TRBD2 (5 bases each). The V gene's germline CDR1 is SGHDN and CDR2 FVKESK. Trimming shortened V by 4 bases and J by 7 bases, and 5 bases separated the two germline ends. This CDR3 comprises 11 residues. CDR3 coding DNA: TGTGCCAGCAGCCGGGGGAACATTCAGTACTTC. Translated: CASSRGNIQYF.

Of note for this clonotype: Since a much larger clone is just one base distant, this may be a read error. This sequence joins TRBV18 and TRBJ2-7; maybe TRBD2 (5 bases). Germline loops: CDR1 KGHSH, CDR2 LQKENI. The CDR3 extends over 13 amino acids. CDR3 amino acids: CASSPKTDYERYF. The CDR3 coding sequence is TGTGCCAGCTCACCAAAAACAGACTACGAGCGGTACTTC. Using reference TRBV18 and TRBJ2-7 for the parts outside the CDR3, the full variable domain is NAGVMQNPRHLVRRRGQEARLRCSPMKGHSHVYWYRQLPEEGLKFMVYLQKENIIDESGMPKERFSAEFPKEGPSILRIQQVVRGDSAAYFCASSPKTDYERYFGPGTRLTVT.

This clonotype was seen at least ten times. The V call is TRBV7-9, the J call TRBJ2-3; 7 nucleotides match TRBD2. Germline CDR1 is SEHNR and CDR2 is FQNEAQ (reference sequence). This CDR3 has 16 residues. The V segment lost 6 bases and the J segment 0 bases; nucleotides outside the gene matches: 9. CDR3 sequence (DNA): TGTGCCAGCAGACCAGAACTAGCGATGAGCACAGATACGCAGTATTTT. It translates to CASRPELAMSTDTQYF.

V is TRBV4-3 and J is TRBJ1-5; D possibly corresponds to TRBD1 (6 bases). The germline gives CDR1 LGHNA, CDR2 YSLEER. V shed 0 bases and J shed 7 bases, with 22 bases lying between them. The CDR3 consists of 18 residues. Written as DNA, the CDR3 is TGCGCCAGCAGCCAAGATCGAAATTCGGGGGGGGGCGGGCAGCCCCAGCATTTT. Protein sequence: CASSQDRNSGGGGQPQHF.